Below are 3 T cell receptor beta chains sequenced from a single sample in a study of identical twins. TCRdb reprocessed the 5' RACE reads via MiXCR and lists one record per CDR3 protein. The top ten hold around 12% of the sample, which has under 450,000 distinct CDR3 sequences, roughly 18% seen once. Sequencing used naive T cells sorted from blood. The receptor set was obtained from a man aged 50 or older in good health.

The chain combines TRBV10-3 with TRBJ2-7, with 7 bases lining up with TRBD1. Germline-derived CDR1 and CDR2 are ENHRY and SYGVKD. CDR3 size: 15 residues. With V trimmed by 4 bases and J by 1 base, 7 bases remained unmatched. The chain's CDR3 is CAISAGQIGSYEQYF. In nucleotides, the CDR3 is TGTGCCATCAGTGCGGGACAGATCGGTTCCTACGAGCAGTACTTC.

The J gene is TRBJ2-5, the V gene TRBV10-3; D is unclear. There are 13 residues in the CDR3. V dropped 3 bases and J dropped 4 bases, with 9 bases sitting between them. In germline, CDR1 is ENHRY, CDR2 SYGVKD. DNA of the CDR3: TGTGCCATCAGTGACGGCGACGGAGAGACCCAGTACTTC. It yields the protein CAISDGDGETQYF.

This clonotype was seen at least ten times. This chain connects TRBV27 to TRBJ1-2, with 9 bases lining up with TRBD1. The CDR3 is 13 residues long. V lost 6 bases and J lost 7; bases outside the gene matches: 6. CDR1 is MNHEY, CDR2 SMNVEV, per germline (reference sequence). Here the CDR3 DNA reads TGTGCCAGCAGGGGACAGGGTTTGAGTGGCTACACCTTC. It encodes CASRGQGLSGYTF.